The 22 T cell receptor beta chains below come from one sample, sequenced in a study of tissue T cells after allogeneic stem cell transplantation. The time point here: mouse harvest day 7 after allogeneic transplant. Each mouse received 10^7 T-cell-depleted marrow cells plus 10^6 splenic CD5+ T cells by tail vein. Assay used: immunoSEQ multiplex PCR; TCRdb lists only in-frame clones, some missing. The data contain some 7,600 clones, approximately 48% of them singletons. What was sequenced was gut tissue. The source of these receptors is a female BALB/c mouse given C57BL/6 T cells with graft-versus-host disease after an allogeneic hematopoietic cell transplant.

For this clone: Gene and germline names: mouse. The CDR3 end falls 1 residue outside the read, so it is completed with the germline J gene. The chain uses TRBV23 and TRBJ2-4; the listed D gene, TRBD1, was not tested against the DNA. The CDR3 is 14 residues long. Germline V gives CDR1 KGHTA, CDR2 FQNQQP. The part of the CDR3 DNA that was read is TGCTCCAGCAGCCTGGGACAGGGTCAAAACACCTTGTAC. It codes for CSSSLGQGQNTLY. Given in full, the CDR3 is CSSSLGQGQNTLYF.

Only a few counts were recorded for this clone. Gene names and germline refer to mouse. The CDR3 end is not reached by the read, which stops 1 residue before it; the germline J gene fills it in. This chain uses TRBV13-3 with TRBJ2-1; a possible D gene is TRBD2 (5 bases). V lost 4 bases, J lost 2 bases, and 7 bases lay in between. The CDR3 is 13 residues long. Germline V gene sequence: CDR1 NNHDY, CDR2 SYVADS. The chain's CDR3 is CASSPGYYAEQFF. Partial CDR3 DNA: TGTGCCAGCAGTCCTGGGTACTATGCTGAGCAGTTC.

Concerning this clone itself: Here the gene names and germline are mouse. The CDR3 end is not reached by the read, which stops 1 residue before it; the germline J gene fills it in. The chain recombines TRBV15 with TRBJ2-4, with D possibly matching TRBD1 (5 bases). Germline CDR1 and CDR2: SGHND and FRSKSL. This CDR3 has 13 amino acids. Trimming cost V 6 bases and J 0 bases, with 7 bases left between them. The sequenced part of the CDR3 DNA is TGTGCCAGCAGCCAGGGTAGTCAAAACACCTTGTAC. Translated: CASSQGSQNTLY. In full, the CDR3 is CASSQGSQNTLYF.

As for this clone: Each gene name is a mouse one. The observed sequence ends 1 residue before the CDR3 terminus, with the missing tail filled in from the germline J gene. V gene TRBV29 combines with J gene TRBJ2-2; a weak D match, TRBD1 (5 bases). Trimming pared 2 bases from V and 5 bases from J, leaving 9 bases between. Germline-derived CDR1 and CDR2 are MSHET and SYDVDS. The CDR3 is 14 amino acids. CDR3 sequence: CASSLRGGTGQLYF. CDR3 bases read: TGTGCTAGCAGTTTAAGGGGAGGGACCGGGCAGCTCTAC.

To note about this clone: Mouse names are used for the genes. The read gets to within 1 residue of the CDR3 end, and the germline J gene fills in the rest. The rearrangement uses TRBV5 and TRBJ2-7; the match to TRBD2 covers 11 bases. The CDR3 contains 16 residues. V shed 1 base, J shed 0 bases, and the junction held 2 bases outside the gene matches. Germline CDR1 is LGHNA and CDR2 is YNLKQL (reference sequence). The CDR3 DNA, read in part, is TGTGCCAGCAGCCAAGGCGACTGGGGGGGCTCCTATGAACAGTAC. Protein product: CASSQGDWGGSYEQY. The CDR3 as a whole reads CASSQGDWGGSYEQYF.

Turning to this clone: The listed genes are named as in mouse. Read coverage stops 1 residue before the CDR3 terminus; the germline J gene supplies the remainder. The V gene is TRBV20, the J gene TRBJ1-1; 8 bases match TRBD1. Germline-derived CDR1 and CDR2 are GFQATS and STVNSAI. Germline trimming cut 2 bases from V and 4 bases from J; bases unmatched to any gene: 0. The CDR3 runs to 12 residues. The CDR3 is CGARTGGTEVFF. The sequenced CDR3 bases are TGTGGTGCTAGGACAGGGGGCACAGAAGTCTTC.

A note on this clone: Mouse germline and gene names are used. Read sequence stops 1 residue before the CDR3 end, and the germline J gene provides the missing end. V gene TRBV19 combines with J gene TRBJ2-5, with a tentative D call TRBD1 (6 bases). The germline V gene encodes CDR1 FNHDT and CDR2 SITEND (reference sequence). The germline V and J ends were trimmed by 6 bases and 3 bases, with 11 bases remaining between them. This CDR3 contains 13 residues. CDR3 in amino acids: CASTPGQQDTQYF. The part of the CDR3 DNA that was read is TGTGCCAGCACCCCGGGACAACAAGACACCCAGTAC.

Note on this clone: Each gene name is a mouse one. The read ends 1 residue before the CDR3 terminus; that terminus is restored from the germline J gene. The V gene is TRBV26, the J gene TRBJ2-1; D is perhaps TRBD1 or TRBD2 (6 bases each). The V end was cut by 2 bases, the J end by 0 bases, with 11 bases between. Germline V gene sequence: CDR1 KGHPV, CDR2 FQNQEV (reference sequence). The CDR3 totals 16 residues. The CDR3 loop is CASSLGGGYNYAEQFF. CDR3 DNA (partial): TGTGCCAGCAGTCTGGGTGGGGGCTATAACTATGCTGAGCAGTTC.

This clone has only a few counts. The germline and genes are mouse ones. The sequence runs out 1 residue before the end of the CDR3; the remainder is reconstructed from the germline J gene. The chain is built from TRBV31 and TRBJ2-1; 10 nucleotides match TRBD1. The V gene end was trimmed by 0 bases and the J gene end by 7 bases; junction bases not matched to a gene: 3. The CDR3 runs to 14 residues. The germline V gene has CDR1 GKSSPN and CDR2 SITVG. The sequenced CDR3 bases are TGTGCCTGGAGTCTGGACAGGGGGGAGGCTGAGCAGTTC. Protein: CAWSLDRGEAEQF. In full, the CDR3 is CAWSLDRGEAEQFF.

This clone was observed a single time. Gene names and germline refer to mouse. The DNA ends 1 residue before the CDR3 does, and the rest of the CDR3 is filled in from the germline J gene. The V call is TRBV23, the J call TRBJ2-4; no DNA check was done on the table's D call, TRBD1. CDR1 and CDR2 (germline): KGHTA, FQNQQP. The CDR3 is made up of 14 amino acids. Partial CDR3 DNA: TGCTCCAGCAGTCAATCGCAGAGTCAAAACACCTTGTAC. Amino acids: CSSSQSQSQNTLY. The CDR3 reads in full as CSSSQSQSQNTLYF. The variable domain in full, completed from reference TRBV23 and TRBJ2-4, reads DAAVTQKPRYLIKMKGQEAEMKCIPEKGHTAVFWYQQKQSKELKFLIYFQNQQPLDQIDMVKERFSAVCPSSSLCSLGIRTCEAEDSALYLCSSSQSQSQNTLYFGAGTRLSVL.

This clone was counted a few times. Gene and germline names: mouse. The read ends 1 residue early relative to the CDR3; the germline J gene fills the gap. The chain recombines TRBV2 with TRBJ1-1; 8 nucleotides agree with TRBD1. This CDR3 comprises 15 residues. V trimming: 3 bases; J trimming: 1 base; junction bases outside the gene matches: 4. CDR1 LGHNA and CDR2 YSYQKL come from the germline V gene. The CDR3 loop reads CASSQLGTGNTEVFF. The DNA read from the CDR3 is TGTGCCAGCAGCCAGCTCGGGACAGGGAACACAGAAGTCTTC.

Concerning this clone itself: Mouse gene names and germline throughout. With the read ending 1 residue before the CDR3 end, the germline J gene is used to fill in that end. This chain joins TRBV3 and TRBJ2-5; a weak D match, TRBD2 (6 bases). CDR1 and CDR2 (germline): SNHLY, FYNGKV (reference sequence). This CDR3 contains 14 residues. The germline V and J ends were trimmed by 5 bases and 2 bases, with 11 bases remaining between them. This chain's CDR3 is CASSPRDFQDTQYF. The sequenced part of the CDR3 DNA is TGTGCCAGCAGCCCTCGGGACTTCCAAGACACCCAGTAC.

Points on this clone: Mouse germline and gene names are used. The read terminates 1 residue before the CDR3 end, so the remaining end is supplied by the germline J gene. The chain carries TRBV2 and TRBJ2-5; 7 positions agree with TRBD1. This CDR3 is built from 16 residues. Germline V gene lookup returns CDR1 LGHNA and CDR2 YSYQKL. Trimming removed 0 bases from V and 5 bases from J; junction bases left unmatched: 8. CDR3 sequence reads: CASSQEETGMGDTQYF. The CDR3 bases that were read are TGTGCCAGCAGCCAAGAGGAGACAGGGATGGGAGACACCCAGTAC.

Regarding this clone: The genes and germline here are from mouse. Coverage ceases 1 residue before the CDR3 finishes, and the germline J gene fills in the end. Other nucleotide sequences from this sample produce the same CDR3. This rearrangement joins TRBV26 to TRBJ1-3; 8 bases are shared with TRBD1. Per germline, CDR1 KGHPV and CDR2 FQNQEV (reference sequence). The CDR3 is 14 amino acids. The V gene end was trimmed by 5 bases and the J gene end by 2 bases; junction bases not matched to a gene: 2. The covered CDR3 bases are TGTGCCAGCAGTTTACAGGGGGCTGGAAATACGCTCTAT. Its translation: CASSLQGAGNTLY. The CDR3 in full is CASSLQGAGNTLYF.

With respect to this clone: Mouse gene names and germline throughout. The read stops 1 residue short of the end of the CDR3; the missing end is completed from the germline J gene. V and J are TRBV3 and TRBJ2-1, with TRBD2 matching 9 bases. Trimming took 5 bases from V and 0 from J; bases not matched to a gene: 2. CDR3 length equals 15 residues. The germline V gene encodes CDR1 SNHLY and CDR2 FYNGKV (reference sequence). The sequenced part of the CDR3 DNA is TGTGCCAGCAGCCCGGACTGGGGTAACTATGCTGAGCAGTTC. It yields the protein CASSPDWGNYAEQF. The CDR3 in full is CASSPDWGNYAEQFF.

A few counts support this clone. Each gene name is a mouse one. The read terminates 1 residue before the CDR3 end, so the remaining end is supplied by the germline J gene. The chain carries TRBV12-1 and TRBJ2-7; no firm D call. Germline assignment: CDR1 SGHSN and CDR2 HYEKVE. The CDR3 has 14 residues. V gave up 0 bases and J gave up 0 bases, with 8 bases separating them. The part of the CDR3 DNA that was read is TGTGCCAGCTCTCTCGACGGGAGCTCCTATGAACAGTAC. It specifies CASSLDGSSYEQY. In full, the CDR3 is CASSLDGSSYEQYF.

Remarks on this clone: All gene names here are mouse names. The DNA ends 1 residue before the CDR3 does, and the rest of the CDR3 is filled in from the germline J gene. This rearrangement joins TRBV3 to TRBJ2-1, with 7 nucleotides matching TRBD1. This CDR3 region has 13 residues. After removal of 4 bases from V and 3 bases from J, the junction contained 0 bases not matched to a gene. The V gene's germline CDR1 is SNHLY and CDR2 FYNGKV (reference sequence). This CDR3 reads CASSWDSYAEQFF. CDR3 bases read: TGTGCCAGCAGCTGGGACAGCTATGCTGAGCAGTTC.

The table lists this clone with a few counts. The gene names given are mouse names. Coverage ceases 1 residue before the CDR3 finishes, and the germline J gene fills in the end. V and J are TRBV23 and TRBJ1-4; the table's D gene call, TRBD1, was not cross checked with the DNA. CDR1 is KGHTA and CDR2 is FQNQQP in the germline V gene. This CDR3 spans 15 amino acids. This CDR3 reads CSSSHPGQGNERLFF. The DNA read from the CDR3 is TGCTCCAGCAGTCATCCGGGACAGGGGAACGAAAGATTATTT.

A note on this clone: Gene names follow the mouse nomenclature. The read terminates 1 residue ahead of where the CDR3 ends, so the germline J gene completes it. The gene calls are TRBV26 and TRBJ2-2; 7 bases align to TRBD1. The CDR3 covers 15 residues. Germline assignment: CDR1 KGHPV and CDR2 FQNQEV (reference sequence). V gave up 3 bases and J gave up 2 bases; unmatched junction bases: 3. CDR3: CASSLLRGNTGQLYF. The sequenced part of the CDR3 DNA is TGTGCCAGCAGTCTACTCAGGGGGAACACCGGGCAGCTCTAC. Combining the CDR3 with reference TRBV26 and TRBJ2-2 gives the whole variable domain NSKVIQTPRYLVKGQGQKAKMRCIPEKGHPVVFWYQQNKNNEFKFLINFQNQEVLQQIDMTEKRFSAECPSNSPCSLEIQSSEAGDSALYLCASSLLRGNTGQLYFGEGSKLTVL.

Worth noting for this clone: Gene names are mouse gene names. The CDR3 is cut off 1 residue early in the read; its end comes from the germline J gene. The rearrangement links TRBV20 to TRBJ2-5; a weak D match, TRBD1 (5 bases). Germline V gene sequence: CDR1 GFQATS, CDR2 STVNSAI. There are 13 residues in the CDR3. The ends were cut back, 7 bases at V and 0 bases at J, with 11 bases in the middle. The sequenced CDR3 bases are TGTGGTGTCATCGACAGAAACCAAGACACCCAGTAC. Translation gives CGVIDRNQDTQY. The whole CDR3 sequence is CGVIDRNQDTQYF.

By proportion, this clone is medium-sized. The listed genes are named as in mouse. From the germline J gene comes the end of the CDR3, since the read stops 1 residue before it. The chain recombines TRBV13-1 with TRBJ1-2; D possibly corresponds to TRBD1 (5 bases). Germline V CDR1 and CDR2: NSHNY, SYGAGN. V lost 3 bases to trimming and J lost 5 bases, with 11 bases between them. The CDR3 extends over 13 amino acids. The CDR3 DNA, read in part, is TGTGCCAGCAGTGGCAGGGAAAGATCCGACTACACC. Residues: CASSGRERSDYT. The whole CDR3 region reads CASSGRERSDYTF.

Worth noting for this clone: Mouse gene names apply. Read sequence stops 1 residue before the CDR3 end, and the germline J gene provides the missing end. The chain joins TRBV3 to TRBJ2-4; 10 bases align to TRBD2. Germline-derived CDR1 and CDR2 are SNHLY and FYNGKV (reference sequence). The CDR3 runs to 14 residues. Trimming removed 3 bases from V and 6 bases from J; junction bases left unmatched: 3. CDR3 DNA (partial): TGTGCCAGCAGCTTGACTGGGGGGAGGAACACCTTGTAC. It is translated as CASSLTGGRNTLY. The full CDR3 protein is CASSLTGGRNTLYF.